This T cell receptor beta chain was identified in a study of blood T cell repertoires in COVID-19. In the study overall: Nucleic acid was either cDNA or gDNA, and it came from T cells, B-cell-depleted T cells, or PBMCs.

Trimming cost V 5 bases and J 0 bases; bases outside gene matches: 3. This CDR3 region has 15 residues. The germline V gene encodes CDR1 SGHTA and CDR2 FQGTGA. Produced via immunoSEQ multiplex PCR; TCRdb's table is partial and in-frame only. The profile covers 200,000 to 250,000 clones, with 88% appearing a single time and just over 2.5% taken by the ten largest. The recovered donors of Cohort 3 showed two negative PCRs, clearance, or symptom resolution. Material for sequencing was PBMCs or T cells enriched from blood (not recorded which). The sequence came from a woman younger than 45 who had recovered from COVID-19. The chain joins TRBV7-3 to TRBJ2-1; 8 nucleotides align to TRBD2. The CDR3 here is CASSGSGSSYNEQFF. The CDR3 DNA is TGTGCCAGCAGCGGCAGCGGGAGCTCCTACAATGAGCAGTTCTTC.